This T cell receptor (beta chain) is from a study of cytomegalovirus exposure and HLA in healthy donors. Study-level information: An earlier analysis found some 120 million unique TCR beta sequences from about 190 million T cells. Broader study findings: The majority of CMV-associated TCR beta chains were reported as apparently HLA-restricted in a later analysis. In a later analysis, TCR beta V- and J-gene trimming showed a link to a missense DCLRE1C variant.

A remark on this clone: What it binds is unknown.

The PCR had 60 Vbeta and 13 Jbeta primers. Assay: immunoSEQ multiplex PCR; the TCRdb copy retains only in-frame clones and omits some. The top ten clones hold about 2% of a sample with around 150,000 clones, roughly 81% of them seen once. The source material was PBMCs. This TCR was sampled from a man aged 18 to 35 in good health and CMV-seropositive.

CDR3: CASSQDRGHTGELFF. CDR3 in DNA: TGCGCCAGCAGCCAAGACAGGGGACACACCGGGGAGCTGTTTTTT. The chain combines TRBV4-1 with TRBJ2-2; D may be TRBD1 (6 bases). This CDR3 comprises 15 residues. The V and J ends lost 0 bases and 3 bases respectively, with 8 bases between them. Looked up from germline, CDR1 is MGHRA and CDR2 is YSYEKL.